These T cell receptor beta chains were read from a single sample in a study of cytomegalovirus exposure and HLA in healthy donors. Clones were sequenced by immunoSEQ multiplex PCR, and TCRdb holds only the in-frame ones, with some missing. The sample lists some 81,000 clones, around 70% occurring once. Sample: PBMCs. These receptors originate from a woman aged 40-49 years in good health and CMV-seropositive. CDR3s include the opening cysteine and the closing phenylalanine or tryptophan. D genes are given only for firm matches. Clone size is not always given. Where it is, it says once, few, many or a class for expanded clones.

>TRBJ1-4|TRBD1|few|TRBV19
TGTGCCAGTAGTGCAAACAGGGGATCAAATGAAAAACTGTTTTTT
CASSANRGSNEKLFF
>TRBJ1-1|.|.|TRBV7-9
TGTGCCAGCAGCTTTGGGGGCGGGTGGGAAGCTTTCTTT
CASSFGGGWEAFF
>TRBJ2-5|TRBD1|.|TRBV5-1
TGCGCCAGCAGCTTAGGGGGCTCAAATCAAGAGACCCAGTACTTC
CASSLGGSNQETQYF
>TRBJ2-2|.|.|TRBV5-1
TGCGCCAGCAGCTCCCCGGGACATCGGGACCCCGGGGAGCTGTTTTTT
CASSSPGHRDPGELFF
>TRBJ2-7|.|.|TRBV25-1
TGTGCCAGCAGTGAATCGGCGGTATCCTACGAGCAGTACTTC
CASSESAVSYEQYF
>TRBJ1-2|TRBD1|.|TRBV5-1
TGCGCCAGCAGCAGGGGACAGGGTGAGAGCTTTGGCTACACCTTC
CASSRGQGESFGYTF
>TRBJ2-7|TRBD1|.|TRBV28
TGTGCCAGCAGTGCACTCCGGGACAGGGGGCTCGACGAGCAGTACTTC
CASSALRDRGLDEQYF
>TRBJ2-2|TRBD1|.|TRBV5-4
TGTGCCAGCAGTCGGGACAGGGGCGGGACCGGGGAGCTGTTTTTT
CASSRDRGGTGELFF
>TRBJ2-2|TRBD2|.|TRBV7-2
TGTGCCAGCAGCTTCTCCTCGACTAGCGTTAACACCGGGGAGCTGTTTTTT
CASSFSSTSVNTGELFF
>TRBJ1-2|.|.|TRBV7-2
TGTGCCAGCAGCCCAGCGGGGTATGGCTACACCTTC
CASSPAGYGYTF
>TRBJ2-7|TRBD2|.|TRBV30
TGTGCCTCCGGACTAGCGGGTTATTACGAGCAGTACTTC
CASGLAGYYEQYF
>TRBJ1-4|.|.|TRBV30
TGTGCTTATCTTCCGGGGGCTAATGAAAAACTGTTTTTT
CAYLPGANEKLFF
>TRBJ2-7|.|.|TRBV5-6
TGTGCCAGCAGCTTGGGTCGTACAGGGTGGACCTACGAGCAGTACTTC
CASSLGRTGWTYEQYF
>TRBJ2-1|TRBD2|few|TRBV5-1
TGCGCCAGCAGCACCAGCGGGAGACTAGTCGATGAGCAGTTCTTC
CASSTSGRLVDEQFF
>TRBJ1-2|.|.|TRBV2
TGTGCCAGCAGTTCTACGATGGGAGCTAACTATGGCTACACCTTC
CASSSTMGANYGYTF
>TRBJ2-7|.|.|TRBV5-1
TGCGCCAGCAGCTTGGAGGAGGGAGGATTCTACGAGCAGTACTTC
CASSLEEGGFYEQYF
>TRBJ1-2|.|.|TRBV20-1
TGCAGTGGCGGGGAGAACTATGGCTACACCTTC
CSGGENYGYTF
>TRBJ2-1|TRBD1|.|TRBV27
TGTGCCAGCAGTCTTGGGGGGGACAGGGCGAATGAGCAGTTCTTC
CASSLGGDRANEQFF
>TRBJ2-4|TRBD2|.|TRBV20-1
TGCAGTGCCGTGGGACTAGCGGAGTACTTC
CSAVGLAEYF
>TRBJ2-7|TRBD2|.|TRBV5-6
TGTGCCAGCAGGCGTCGGGACTATGCCTACGAGCAGTACTTC
CASRRRDYAYEQYF
>TRBJ1-1|TRBD1|.|TRBV7-9
TGTGCCAGCAGGGACAGGACAGGGGAGAGAGACGGGGAAGCTTTCTTT
CASRDRTGERDGEAFF
>TRBJ2-1|TRBD2|.|TRBV6-5
TGTGCCAGCAGTTGGTTCGCAGCGGGAGGGTACAATGAGCAGTTCTTC
CASSWFAAGGYNEQFF
>TRBJ2-7|TRBD2|few|TRBV5-5
TGTGCCAGCAGCCCGGGACTAGCGCTTCACTACGAGCAGTACTTC
CASSPGLALHYEQYF
>TRBJ2-5|TRBD2|once|TRBV5-1
TGCGCCAGCAGCCCCCAACCTGGCGCGGGAGCACAAGAGACCCAGTACTTC
CASSPQPGAGAQETQYF
>TRBJ2-7|.|.|TRBV6-5
TGTGCCAGCAGTTATTCGTCGGGGGTCTCCTACGAGCAGTACTTC
CASSYSSGVSYEQYF
>TRBJ2-3|.|.|TRBV30
TGTGCCTGGAGCGTTTCCAGCGGCGGAGATACGCAGTATTTT
CAWSVSSGGDTQYF
>TRBJ1-1|.|.|TRBV18
TGTGCCAGCTCACGACAGGAGAACACTGAAGCTTTCTTT
CASSRQENTEAFF
>TRBJ2-3|.|.|TRBV6-5
TGTGCCAGCAGTTACGTGGGGAGTGAAGATACGCAGTATTTT
CASSYVGSEDTQYF
>TRBJ2-2|.|.|TRBV29-1
TGCAGCGGACGAGACAGTATTGCCGGGGAGCTGTTTTTT
CSGRDSIAGELFF
>TRBJ2-1|TRBD2|.|TRBV11-3
TGTGCCAGCAGCTTCGGGACGGGACTAGCGGCCAATGAGCAGTTCTTC
CASSFGTGLAANEQFF
>TRBJ1-2|TRBD1|.|TRBV4-2
TGTGCCAGCAGCCAAGGACAGGGTGGGGGCTACACCTTC
CASSQGQGGGYTF
>TRBJ1-5|.|.|TRBV28
TGTGCCAGCAGTTTACAATCAGGGGTTGGTCAGCCCCAGCATTTT
CASSLQSGVGQPQHF
>TRBJ1-3|TRBD1|.|TRBV30
TGTGCCTGGAGTGGACAGGGGGCGCGTGGAAACACCATATATTTT
CAWSGQGARGNTIYF
>TRBJ2-3|.|.|TRBV11-2
TGTGCCAGCAGCTTAAGCTCATTCGCCAGCACAGATACGCAGTATTTT
CASSLSSFASTDTQYF
>TRBJ1-3|.|.|TRBV30
TGTGCCTGGAGCGTCTCGGGGGCTGGAAACACCATATATTTT
CAWSVSGAGNTIYF
>TRBJ1-2|TRBD1|.|TRBV19
TGTGCCAGTAACGGGTGGGACAGAGACTTCGGCTACACCTTC
CASNGWDRDFGYTF
>TRBJ2-7|TRBD1|.|TRBV6-6
TGTGCCAGCAGTTCTGGACAGGGAATTTACGAGCAGTACTTC
CASSSGQGIYEQYF
>TRBJ2-7|TRBD1|.|TRBV28
TGTGCCAGCAGTCAACGGACAGGGTCAGTTTCCTACGAGCAGTACTTC
CASSQRTGSVSYEQYF
>TRBJ1-1|.|.|TRBV5-1
TGCGCCAGCAGCTTAACCGGGGTGAACACTGAAACTTTCTTT
CASSLTGVNTETFF
>TRBJ2-3|.|.|TRBV19
TGTGCCAGTAGAGTAGCAGGGGCAGATACGCAGTATTTT
CASRVAGADTQYF
>TRBJ1-2|TRBD1|.|TRBV4-1
TGCGCCAGCAGCCGCCAACAGGGGGCAGCTCGGTTTAACTATGGCTACACCTTC
CASSRQQGAARFNYGYTF
>TRBJ2-7|.|.|TRBV7-6
TGTGCCAGCAGTTCAGGGGACTACGGGGAGCAGTACTTC
CASSSGDYGEQYF
>TRBJ2-5|.|.|TRBV6-5
TGTGCCAGCAGTTATGACTTGGTTGGAGAGACCCAGTACTTC
CASSYDLVGETQYF
>TRBJ1-2|TRBD1|.|TRBV5-1
TGCGCCAGCAGCCCAGGACAGGACGCCTATGGCTACACCTTC
CASSPGQDAYGYTF
>TRBJ1-1|TRBD1|.|TRBV10-3
TGTGCCATCAGCGGACAGGGGGCCAACACTGAAGCTTTCTTT
CAISGQGANTEAFF
>TRBJ2-7|.|once|TRBV6-5
TGTGCCACCCTGTCGGGGGAGAACGAGCAGTACTTC
CATLSGENEQYF
>TRBJ1-2|.|.|TRBV9
TGTGCCAGCAGCGTGCATAGTCGGGAGGGCCCTGGCTACACCTTC
CASSVHSREGPGYTF
>TRBJ1-5|.|.|TRBV18
TGTGCCAGCTCACCAGTAGGGGCTGGCAATCAGCCCCAGCATTTT
CASSPVGAGNQPQHF
>TRBJ2-1|.|.|TRBV27
TGTGCCAGCAGTTTAATGCGGGGCGGCAATGAGCAGTTCTTC
CASSLMRGGNEQFF
>TRBJ2-3|TRBD2|few|TRBV5-1
TGCGCCAGCAGCTTGGCCGATGGCGGGAGGGTGACAGATACGCAGTATTTT
CASSLADGGRVTDTQYF
>TRBJ2-7|.|once|TRBV1
.
CTSSQYRCRERCYEQYF
>TRBJ1-6|TRBD1|few|TRBV5-1
TGCGCCAGCAGCTTGGCCACCCAAGGACAGGGCATGGATTCACCCCTCCACTTT
CASSLATQGQGMDSPLHF
>TRBJ1-2|TRBD1|.|TRBV7-2
TGTGCCAGCAGCCCTGGGACAGGGAACGGCTACACCTTC
CASSPGTGNGYTF
>TRBJ1-4|.|.|TRBV27
TGTGCCAGTTTCGGGTCGGGAAAACTGTTTTTT
CASFGSGKLFF
>TRBJ2-5|TRBD1|few|TRBV6-6
TGTGCCAGCAGTAGGTTCCAGGGGGCAGAGACCCAGTACTTC
CASSRFQGAETQYF